One sample yielded the 12 T cell receptor beta chains listed below, sequenced in a study of T cell responses to AZD1222 COVID-19 vaccine. The protocol was immunoSEQ multiplex PCR, while the TCRdb copy is restricted to in-frame clones and leaves out a portion. The table includes 130,000 or so clones, around 92% detected once. The sequencing used peripheral blood, collected on day 0 of AZD1222 vaccination. The receptors here all came from an adult in good health.

The chain has TRBV5-1 and TRBJ2-3; D is possibly TRBD1 (8 bases). Trimming took 2 bases from V and 2 from J, leaving 12 bases between them. Germline V gene sequence: CDR1 SGHRS, CDR2 YFSETQ. The CDR3 runs to 15 residues. Written as DNA, the CDR3 is TGCGCCAGCAGCTTACAGGGGGGGGACACAGATACGCAGTATTTT. It codes for CASSLQGGDTDTQYF. The whole variable domain, filled in from reference TRBV5-1 and TRBJ2-3, reads KAGVTQTPRYLIKTRGQQVTLSCSPISGHRSVSWYQQTPGQGLQFLFEYFSETQRNKGNFPGRFSGRQFSNSRSEMNVSTLELGDSALYLCASSLQGGDTDTQYFGPGTRLTVL.

The chain recombines TRBV11-2 with TRBJ2-6; the D is unclear. Trimming took 6 bases from V and 2 from J, leaving 5 bases between them. The V gene's germline CDR1 is SGHAT and CDR2 FQNNGV. This CDR3 contains 13 residues. The CDR3 here is CASRRTGANVLTF. The CDR3 bases are TGTGCCAGCAGAAGGACTGGGGCCAACGTCCTGACTTTC.

V usage is TRBV19 and J usage is TRBJ2-1; D not certain. This CDR3 contains 13 residues. CDR1 is LNHDA, CDR2 SQIVND, per germline (reference sequence). V was trimmed by 3 bases and J by 6 bases, leaving 9 bases between them. DNA of the CDR3: TGTGCCAGTAGTATTAGCCAAGTCAATGAGCAGTTCTTC. It codes for CASSISQVNEQFF. The full variable domain, its missing parts supplied by reference TRBV19 and TRBJ2-1, is DGGITQSPKYLFRKEGQNVTLSCEQNLNHDAMYWYRQDPGQGLRLIYYSQIVNDFQKGDIAEGYSVSREKKESFPLTVTSAQKNPTAFYLCASSISQVNEQFFGPGTRLTVL.

The rearrangement uses TRBV2 and TRBJ2-7; the match to TRBD1 covers 9 bases. J was trimmed by 5 bases and V by 6 bases; bases with no gene match: 11. CDR1 and CDR2 (germline): SNHLY, FYNNEI. This CDR3 is 15 amino acids long. This chain's CDR3 is CASSPSGTGRHEQYF. In DNA, the CDR3 is TGTGCCAGCAGCCCATCGGGGACAGGGAGGCACGAGCAGTACTTC.

The chain couples TRBV20-1 to TRBJ2-7; D remains unclear. The CDR3 is 11 amino acids. V gave up 5 bases and J gave up 2 bases, with 7 bases separating them. Per germline, CDR1 DFQATT and CDR2 SNEGSKA (reference sequence). The CDR3: CSASQAYEQYF. The CDR3 region has the DNA TGCAGTGCTTCCCAAGCCTACGAGCAGTACTTC.

This clone turned up a few times. The CDR3 is CASSANGGTTEAFF. For the CDR3, the DNA is TGTGCCAGCAGCGCTAACGGGGGAACGACTGAAGCTTTCTTT. The genes are TRBV6-5 and TRBJ1-1, with D maybe TRBD1 (5 bases). Trimming shortened V by 6 bases and J by 5 bases, and 16 bases separated the two germline ends. The CDR3 spans 14 residues. CDR1 MNHEY and CDR2 SVGAGI come from the germline V gene.

This rearrangement joins TRBV24-1 to TRBJ2-3, with 8 bases aligning to TRBD1. V dropped 4 bases and J dropped 4; count of bases not matched to a gene: 6. The CDR3 runs to 15 residues. CDR1 and CDR2 (germline): KGHDR, SFDVKD. CDR3 in DNA: TGTGCCACCAGTGAGGGCAGGGGGCTGGCAGATACGCAGTATTTT. The encoded protein is CATSEGRGLADTQYF.

This chain uses TRBV19 with TRBJ1-5; D is possibly TRBD1 (5 bases). Germline CDR1 LNHDA, CDR2 SQIVND (reference sequence). The V and J ends lost 8 bases and 0 bases respectively, with 14 bases between them. The CDR3 is made up of 15 amino acids. The CDR3 loop reads CASRARGTSNQPQHF. In nucleotides, the CDR3 is TGTGCCAGTCGGGCTCGGGGGACTAGCAATCAGCCCCAGCATTTT.

This clone was counted a single time. The rearrangement joins TRBV20-1 to TRBJ2-7, with 13 bases lining up with TRBD2. This CDR3 has 14 residues. V shed 3 bases, J shed 8 bases, and the junction held 7 bases outside the gene matches. Germline V lookup: CDR1 DFQATT, CDR2 SNEGSKA (reference sequence). CDR3 amino acids: CSASPGTSGTKQYF. The CDR3 DNA is TGCAGTGCTAGTCCCGGGACTAGCGGGACGAAGCAGTACTTC.

The count of this clone is one. The rearrangement joins TRBV28 to TRBJ1-2; TRBD1 matches at 9 bases. The CDR3 spans 14 residues. Germline-derived CDR1 and CDR2 are MDHEN and SYDVKM. Unmatched junction bases numbered 9, after V lost 6 bases and J lost 7 bases. The CDR3 DNA reads as TGTGCCAGCAGCGACCGGGACAGGGACCTTGGCTACACCTTC. This gives the protein CASSDRDRDLGYTF.

The V call is TRBV28, the J call TRBJ2-6; possibly TRBD1 for D (6 bases). The germline gives CDR1 MDHEN, CDR2 SYDVKM. V dropped 2 bases and J dropped 0 bases, with 11 bases sitting between them. The CDR3 covers 17 residues. As DNA, the CDR3 is TGTGCCAGCAGTTTAGGGGGCCTCCGCTCTGGGGCCAACGTCCTGACTTTC. This translates into CASSLGGLRSGANVLTF. Using reference TRBV28 and TRBJ2-6 for the parts outside the CDR3, the full variable domain is DVKVTQSSRYLVKRTGEKVFLECVQDMDHENMFWYRQDPGLGLRLIYFSYDVKMKEKGDIPEGYSVSREKKERFSLILESASTNQTSMYLCASSLGGLRSGANVLTFGAGSRLTVL.

The rearrangement uses TRBV2 and TRBJ2-1, with 8 bases identical to TRBD2. Germline V gives CDR1 SNHLY, CDR2 FYNNEI. V shed 10 bases and J 2 bases; nucleotides not matched to a gene: 7. The CDR3 runs to 14 residues. The CDR3 DNA is TGTGCCACCTTAGCGGGGACTACCTACAATGAGCAGTTCTTC. Protein product: CATLAGTTYNEQFF. The whole variable domain, filled in from reference TRBV2 and TRBJ2-1, reads EPEVTQTPSHQVTQMGQEVILRCVPISNHLYFYWYRQILGQKVEFLVSFYNNEISEKSEIFDDQFSVERPDGSNFTLKIRSTKLEDSAMYFCATLAGTTYNEQFFGPGTRLTVL.